Below are 9 T cell receptor beta chains sequenced from a single sample in a study of human T cells and chemical hapten exposure (dated by TCRdb to the early 2020s). This specimen's time point label, interpreted: pre-sensitization, week 0. Reading the label with the study, this specimen's treatment or condition is: therapeutic diphenylcyclopropenone sensitization with weekly scalp DPC. The library was generated by RACE. The reads were generated on a NextSeq 500. In-frame beta chains were kept once TCRdb had trimmed the public reads at Q25 with fastp and called clones with MiXCR. Each entry merges the rows of one CDR3 protein and shows their most common DNA and genes. In all, the sample holds 350,000 to 400,000 distinct CDR3 sequences, and approximately 5% of those were seen once. Clones ranked in the top ten supply 2.5% to 3% of the sample. Source: whole blood, taken in connection with sensitization to the hapten diphenylcyclopropenone (DPC). Source of these receptors: a woman aged 45-65 years with alopecia areata. Some clones in this sample may be carry-over from other donors' samples.

This clonotype was seen repeatedly, ten times or more. The rearrangement uses TRBV15 and TRBJ1-5; D remains ambiguous. Germline CDR1 reads LNHNV; CDR2 reads YYDKDF (reference sequence). Trimming stripped 3 bases from V and 2 bases from J, with 8 bases between. This CDR3 region has 14 residues. The CDR3 spells CATSSGRGNQPQHF. The CDR3 nucleotides read TGTGCCACCAGCAGCGGACGGGGCAATCAGCCCCAGCATTTT.

This clonotype has a count of ten or more. The chain links TRBV18 to TRBJ1-1; TRBD1 might be the D (6 bases). From germline, CDR1 is KGHSH and CDR2 LQKENI. The CDR3 contains 16 residues. Trimming took off 6 bases at V and 0 bases at J, with 17 bases between the two ends. The CDR3 loop reads CASSTGLGGMNTEAFF. CDR3 DNA sequence: TGTGCCAGCTCGACGGGTTTGGGGGGCATGAACACTGAAGCTTTCTTT.

At least ten counts were recorded for this clonotype. The CDR3 reads CASSTLTATPDTQYF. CDR3 nucleotides: TGTGCCAGCAGTACCCTGACGGCAACCCCAGATACGCAGTATTTT. The chain joins TRBV12-3 or TRBV12-4 to TRBJ2-3; no clear D gene. Trimming took 5 bases from V and 4 from J, leaving 16 bases between them. The CDR3 contains 15 residues.

This clonotype was seen ten or more times. The V gene is TRBV18, the J gene TRBJ2-5; 8 bases match TRBD1. Losses at the gene ends were 3 bases for V and 6 bases for J; bases not matched to a gene: 6. The CDR3 covers 14 residues. Germline V lookup: CDR1 KGHSH, CDR2 LQKENI. The CDR3 region has the DNA TGTGCCAGCTCACCTCACCAGGGGGCGAAGACCCAGTACTTC. It translates to CASSPHQGAKTQYF.

This clonotype was observed many times. The chain combines TRBV9 with TRBJ2-1, with D uncertain. V was pared by 0 bases and J by 0 bases, with 10 bases between. CDR1 is SGDLS and CDR2 is YYNGEE in the germline V gene. The CDR3 runs to 16 residues. The CDR3, as DNA: TGTGCCAGCAGCGTAGCTGAAAGATCCTCCTACAATGAGCAGTTCTTC. Amino acid sequence: CASSVAERSSYNEQFF.

This clonotype was seen repeatedly, ten times or more. The chain carries TRBV12-3 or TRBV12-4 and TRBJ2-5; 8 nucleotides match TRBD2. This CDR3 has 17 amino acids. V shed 5 bases and J 1 base; nucleotides not matched to a gene: 12. The CDR3 reads CASSPPVSGDSQETQYF. CDR3 DNA: TGTGCCAGCAGTCCGCCAGTTAGCGGGGACTCCCAAGAGACCCAGTACTTC.

This clonotype appeared many times. The chain employs TRBV7-9 and TRBJ2-3; the match to TRBD2 covers 14 bases. This CDR3 is built from 18 residues. Germline assignment: CDR1 SEHNR and CDR2 FQNEAQ (reference sequence). The junction had 7 bases not matched to a gene; V was cut back by 0 bases and J by 5 bases. The CDR3 is CASSLARLAGGPVDTQYF. The DNA for the CDR3 is TGTGCCAGCAGCTTAGCTCGACTAGCGGGAGGGCCCGTAGATACGCAGTATTTT.

V and J are TRBV9 and TRBJ2-3; 8 positions match TRBD2. CDR1 SGDLS and CDR2 YYNGEE come from the germline V gene. The junction had 6 bases not matched to a gene; V was cut back by 0 bases and J by 0 bases. The length of the CDR3 is 17 residues. As DNA, the CDR3 is TGTGCCAGCAGCGTAGAGGGTAGCGGGGTTAGCACAGATACGCAGTATTTT. Translating gives CASSVEGSGVSTDTQYF.

This clonotype was counted between two and nine times. V usage is TRBV20-1 and J usage is TRBJ2-3, with 8 positions matching TRBD2. Per the germline V gene, CDR1 is DFQATT and CDR2 is SNEGSKA (reference sequence). The CDR3 runs 14 residues. V lost 5 bases to trimming and J lost 2 bases; unmatched junction nucleotides: 6. The CDR3 here is CSAYLSGATDTQYF. The CDR3 region has the DNA TGCAGTGCTTACCTTAGCGGGGCCACAGATACGCAGTATTTT.